This entry lists 16 T cell receptor beta chains sequenced from one sample in a study of blood T cell repertoires in COVID-19. The protocol was immunoSEQ multiplex PCR, while the TCRdb copy is restricted to in-frame clones and leaves out a portion. The sample holds around 120,000 clones, roughly 85% seen once. Sequencing was done on a sample of peripheral blood. The receptors derive from a human donor in a cohort sampled during active COVID-19.

The CDR3 protein is CASSPPRGGHVPHNEKLFF. DNA for the CDR3: TGTGCCAGCAGCCCACCAAGGGGGGGCCACGTACCACATAATGAAAAACTGTTTTTT. The V gene is TRBV3-1 (or the pseudogene TRBV3-2), the J gene TRBJ1-4; D perhaps matches TRBD1 (6 bases). The V and J ends lost 4 bases and 4 bases respectively, with 25 bases between them. The CDR3 sequence is 19 residues long. Germline CDR1 reads LGHDT; CDR2 reads YNNKEL (reference sequence).

This clone was seen only once. This CDR3 is also generated by other DNA sequences in the sample. The chain recombines TRBV2 with TRBJ1-1; 10 bases agree with TRBD1. Looked up from germline, CDR1 is SNHLY and CDR2 is FYNNEI. This CDR3 is built from 14 residues. V shed 5 bases, J shed 1 base, and the junction held 1 base outside the gene matches. The CDR3 sequence: CASSRQGANTEAFF. The CDR3, as DNA: TGTGCCAGCAGTAGACAGGGGGCGAACACTGAAGCTTTCTTT.

This clone has a single count. Different DNA sequences within this sample yield the same CDR3. This rearrangement joins TRBV3-1 (or the pseudogene TRBV3-2) to TRBJ1-4; D is ambiguous. The CDR3 sequence is 11 residues long. From germline, CDR1 is LGHDT and CDR2 YNNKEL (reference sequence). V gave up 1 base and J gave up 13 bases, with 7 bases separating them. The CDR3: CASSQGGGLFF. DNA for the CDR3: TGTGCCAGCAGCCAAGGGGGAGGACTGTTTTTT.

This clone was seen a few times. V is TRBV7-8 and J is TRBJ1-6; 9 bases are a match to TRBD1. V gave up 1 base and J gave up 6 bases; unmatched junction bases: 1. The CDR3 is made up of 15 amino acids. Germline loops: CDR1 SGHVS, CDR2 FQNEAQ. The CDR3 region is CASSLGQGGNSPLHF. DNA of the CDR3: TGTGCCAGCAGCTTAGGACAGGGGGGTAATTCACCCCTCCACTTT. Together with reference TRBV7-8 and TRBJ1-6, the CDR3 gives the full variable domain: GAGVSQSPRYKVAKRGQDVALRCDPISGHVSLFWYQQALGQGPEFLTYFQNEAQLDKSGLPSDRFFAERPEGSVSTLKIQRTQQEDSAVYLCASSLGQGGNSPLHFGNGTRLTVT.

The V gene is TRBV7-9, the J gene TRBJ2-1; the D is unclear. Germline CDR1 reads SEHNR; CDR2 reads FQNEAQ (reference sequence). CDR3 length equals 12 residues. Trimming cost V 6 bases and J 9 bases, with 12 bases left between them. For the CDR3, the DNA is TGTGCCAGCAGTCTAAGTTATGGTGAGCAGTTCTTC. This codes for CASSLSYGEQFF.

V usage is TRBV7-2 and J usage is TRBJ2-3, with TRBD2 matching 13 bases. The V gene's germline CDR1 is SGHTA and CDR2 FQGNSA. V gave up 4 bases and J gave up 8 bases; unmatched junction bases: 3. This CDR3 spans 14 amino acids. Here the CDR3 DNA reads TGTGCCAGCAGCTCCGGACTAGCGGGAGCTACGCAGTATTTT. Encoded protein: CASSSGLAGATQYF.

J is TRBJ1-1 and V is TRBV18; D is possibly TRBD1 (6 bases). The CDR3 sequence is 17 residues long. The germline gives CDR1 KGHSH, CDR2 LQKENI. Trimming removed 6 bases at V and 1 base at J, with 21 bases between. The CDR3 sequence: CASSENYRVSANTEAFF. The CDR3 DNA reads TGTGCCAGCTCCGAAAATTACAGGGTTAGTGCGAACACTGAAGCTTTCTTT.

The chain links TRBV9 to TRBJ2-3; 10 bases fit TRBD2. This CDR3 is built from 15 residues. Trimming cost V 0 bases and J 7 bases; bases outside gene matches: 5. Looked up from germline, CDR1 is SGDLS and CDR2 is YYNGEE. CDR3 sequence (DNA): TGTGCCAGCAGCGTAGATGGGACTAGCGTAAATACGCAGTATTTT. Its translation: CASSVDGTSVNTQYF.

The chain has TRBV28 and TRBJ1-6; D not resolved. The CDR3 is 17 amino acids. Per germline, CDR1 MDHEN and CDR2 SYDVKM. The V and J ends lost 4 bases and 0 bases respectively, with 13 bases between them. As DNA, the CDR3 is TGTGCCAGCAGTTCCACCTCTGGGCCCTCCTATAATTCACCCCTCCACTTT. Translating it yields CASSSTSGPSYNSPLHF.

With regard to this clone: Given a much more abundant clone one base away, this may be a read error. Other DNA sequences in the sample encode the same CDR3. V gene TRBV7-9 combines with J gene TRBJ1-2; tentatively, D is TRBD1 (6 bases). The CDR3 has 12 residues. V was clipped by 1 base and J by 6 bases, with 6 bases between them. Germline assignment: CDR1 SEHNR and CDR2 FQNEAQ (reference sequence). This CDR3 is CASSLGTDGYTF. The CDR3 DNA is TGTGCCAGCAGCTTAGGGACAGATGGCTACACCTTC.

The chain couples TRBV30 to TRBJ2-5; 8 positions agree with TRBD1. This CDR3 is 14 amino acids long. Unmatched junction bases numbered 8, after V lost 0 bases and J lost 8 bases. The germline V gene has CDR1 GTSNPN and CDR2 SVGIG (reference sequence). The CDR3 bases are TGTGCCTGGAGTGTACCTGGGACAGGTCTAACCCAGTACTTC. Translated, it gives CAWSVPGTGLTQYF.

The chain couples TRBV6-2 or TRBV6-3 to TRBJ2-7; D is possibly TRBD1 (6 bases). There are 14 residues in the CDR3. Trimming took 3 bases from V and 2 from J, leaving 11 bases between them. CDR1 and CDR2 (germline): MNHEY, SVGEGT. The DNA of the CDR3 is TGTGCCAGCAGTTATATCCAGGGGACCTACGAGCAGTACTTC. This sequence encodes CASSYIQGTYEQYF.

The chain links TRBV15 to TRBJ2-7; 7 bases are shared with TRBD1. The CDR3 runs to 15 residues. Germline V lookup: CDR1 LNHNV, CDR2 YYDKDF (reference sequence). Trimming removed 8 bases from V and 4 bases from J; junction bases left unmatched: 14. The CDR3 DNA reads TGTGCCACCGCCCCCGGGACAGCCCCAGGGTACGAGCAGTACTTC. Translation: CATAPGTAPGYEQYF.

This rearrangement joins TRBV7-9 to TRBJ2-3; 9 nucleotides agree with TRBD1. The ends lost 6 bases at V and 3 bases at J; junction bases unmatched: 4. From germline, CDR1 is SEHNR and CDR2 FQNEAQ (reference sequence). This CDR3 has 14 amino acids. The CDR3 loop reads CASRPTGGTDTQYF. The CDR3 DNA follows: TGTGCCAGCAGACCGACAGGGGGGACAGATACGCAGTATTTT.

The chain is built from TRBV7-2 and TRBJ1-2, with 12 bases identical to TRBD1. The CDR3 extends over 15 amino acids. The trim removed 5 bases at V and 7 bases at J, leaving 8 bases unmatched. Germline CDR1 SGHTA, CDR2 FQGNSA. Here the CDR3 DNA reads TGTGCCAGCAGCCTAACCGGGACAGGGGGCTCTGGCTACACCTTC. Amino acid sequence: CASSLTGTGGSGYTF. The complete variable domain, with remaining parts taken from reference TRBV7-2 and TRBJ1-2, reads GAGVSQSPSNKVTEKGKDVELRCDPISGHTALYWYRQSLGQGLEFLIYFQGNSAPDKSGLPSDRFSAERTGGSVSTLTIQRTQQEDSAVYLCASSLTGTGGSGYTFGSGTRLTVV.

The rearrangement joins TRBV19 to TRBJ2-6, with TRBD1 identical over 8 bases. Germline loops: CDR1 LNHDA, CDR2 SQIVND (reference sequence). This CDR3 contains 18 residues. V was pared by 10 bases and J by 0 bases, with 14 bases of the junction left unmatched. CDR3 sequence: CATQKLAGGPSGANVLTF. In DNA, the CDR3 is TGTGCCACCCAGAAGTTAGCAGGGGGCCCCTCTGGGGCCAACGTCCTGACTTTC.